This passage covers 20 T cell receptor beta chains from one sample sequenced in a study of T cell repertoires in cytomegalovirus infection. Using its own MiXCR run on the reads, TCRdb lists one record per CDR3 protein. Among 200,000 to 300,000 distinct CDR3 sequences listed, approximately 9.1% were seen once. Sequencing was performed on PBMCs. Receptors originate from a human donor in good health (CMV status not recorded). Some clones in this sample may be carry-over from other donors' samples.

There are a few counts of this clonotype. This chain uses TRBV19 with TRBJ1-5, with D maybe TRBD1 (5 bases). Trimming left V 7 bases short and J 1 base short, with 17 bases between. The CDR3 extends over 16 amino acids. Germline V gives CDR1 LNHDA, CDR2 SQIVND (reference sequence). The CDR3 nucleotides are TGTGCCAGTACGCATCGGGGGGGTAAAAGCAATCAGCCCCAGCATTTT. This sequence encodes CASTHRGGKSNQPQHF.

This clonotype came up many times. The rearrangement uses TRBV27 and TRBJ2-7; TRBD2 agrees at 7 bases. The CDR3 loop spans 14 amino acids. The germline V gene has CDR1 MNHEY and CDR2 SMNVEV (reference sequence). V was clipped by 4 bases and J by 5 bases; unmatched bases: 8. The CDR3 region is CASSSGRERNEQYF. The CDR3 DNA follows: TGTGCCAGCAGTTCCGGGCGGGAGAGAAACGAGCAGTACTTC.

This clonotype appeared many times. J is TRBJ1-2 and V is TRBV6-5, with D unclear. Between the trimmed V and J ends, which lost 3 bases and 8 bases, there was a span of 10 bases. CDR3 length: 12 residues. Per the germline V gene, CDR1 is MNHEY and CDR2 is SVGAGI. The CDR3 nucleotides read TGTGCCAGCAGTTATATTAAGGGAGGCTACACCTTC. It is translated as CASSYIKGGYTF.

This clonotype was counted ten times or more. V usage is TRBV7-2 and J usage is TRBJ1-2; TRBD1 agrees at 8 bases. The CDR3 sequence is 15 residues long. V lost 5 bases and J lost 6; bases outside the gene matches: 11. In germline, CDR1 is SGHTA, CDR2 FQGNSA. The CDR3 bases are TGTGCCAGCAGCATGGACAGGGCGTCGGCGGATGGCTACACCTTC. Translation: CASSMDRASADGYTF.

The V call is TRBV28, the J call TRBJ1-5; D perhaps matches TRBD1 (5 bases). Germline V CDR1 and CDR2: MDHEN, SYDVKM. This CDR3 has 16 amino acids. Trimming took off 7 bases at V and 1 base at J, with 17 bases between the two ends. As DNA, the CDR3 is TGTGCCAGCAAAAAGGGACTCCTTGGGAGCAATCAGCCCCAGCATTTT. Protein: CASKKGLLGSNQPQHF.

This clonotype has a count of ten or more. The chain joins TRBV7-2 to TRBJ2-5; D is unclear. Germline lookup yields CDR1 SGHTA and CDR2 FQGNSA. The V and J ends lost 5 bases and 2 bases respectively, with 3 bases between them. The CDR3 runs 11 residues. The CDR3 region is CASSQQETQYF. The CDR3 nucleotides are TGTGCCAGCAGCCAACAAGAGACCCAGTACTTC. Complete variable domain (other parts from reference TRBV7-2 and TRBJ2-5): GAGVSQSPSNKVTEKGKDVELRCDPISGHTALYWYRQSLGQGLEFLIYFQGNSAPDKSGLPSDRFSAERTGGSVSTLTIQRTQQEDSAVYLCASSQQETQYFGPGTRLLVL.

This clonotype was seen more than once but under ten times. At one boundary the junction diverges from the germline segment, which might be a read error. The chain carries TRBV29-1 and TRBJ2-1, with 11 nucleotides matching TRBD2. CDR1 and CDR2 (germline): SQVTM, ANQGSEA. The CDR3 extends over 15 amino acids. The CDR3 protein is CSVVSGRALYSEQFF. The CDR3 nucleotides are TGCAGCGTTGTTAGCGGGAGGGCCCTCTACAGTGAGCAGTTCTTC.

This clonotype was recorded at least ten times. This chain connects TRBV12-3 or TRBV12-4 to TRBJ2-5; the D is unclear. The CDR3 totals 15 residues. V shed 2 bases and J shed 5 bases, with 15 bases lying between them. The CDR3 region has the DNA TGTGCCAGCAGTTTAATGTTGGGCGCGAAGGAGACCCAGTACTTC. Its protein is CASSLMLGAKETQYF.

This clonotype has ten or more counts. The rearrangement joins TRBV6-1 to TRBJ2-3; 12 bases match TRBD2. This CDR3 spans 14 amino acids. Losses at the gene ends were 7 bases for V and 5 bases for J; bases not matched to a gene: 4. Germline CDR1 and CDR2: MNHNS and SASEGT. DNA for the CDR3: TGTGCCAGCAACGGACTAGCGGGGAGAGATACGCAGTATTTT. Residues: CASNGLAGRDTQYF.

This clonotype was detected many times. The chain joins TRBV6-6 to TRBJ2-4; possible D gene TRBD2, 6 bases. The CDR3 sequence is 17 residues long. V lost 7 bases and J lost 3, with 22 bases in between. From germline, CDR1 is MNHNY and CDR2 SVGAGI (reference sequence). CDR3 nucleotides: TGTGCCAGCAAGGATCTAGCGTTTGTGGGCGACAAAAACATTCAGTACTTC. It is translated as CASKDLAFVGDKNIQYF.

This clonotype showed up many times. The rearrangement links TRBV6-2 or TRBV6-3 to TRBJ1-5; TRBD1 matches 8 bases. CDR1 and CDR2 from the germline V gene are MNHEY and SVGEGT. The CDR3 runs to 17 residues. V trimming: 2 bases; J trimming: 3 bases; junction bases outside the gene matches: 9. The CDR3 here is CASSYNRGQAANQPQHF. The CDR3 DNA reads TGTGCCAGCAGTTACAACAGGGGACAGGCGGCCAATCAGCCCCAGCATTTT.

This clonotype came up many times. V is TRBV12-3 or TRBV12-4 and J is TRBJ1-3; D is undetermined. This CDR3 contains 14 residues. The V end lost 6 bases, the J end lost 5 bases, and 14 bases lay between the germline ends. This CDR3 reads CASSMRLARNTIYF. Written as DNA, the CDR3 is TGTGCCAGCAGCATGCGACTCGCCCGAAACACCATATATTTT.

This clonotype was counted between two and nine times. The rearrangement uses TRBV27 and TRBJ2-7, with D possibly TRBD2 on 6 matching bases. Germline V gene lookup returns CDR1 MNHEY and CDR2 SMNVEV (reference sequence). Trimming took off 6 bases at V and 4 bases at J, with 16 bases between the two ends. The CDR3 sequence is 14 residues long. The CDR3, as DNA: TGTGCCAGCAGCCGGCAGGAGGGTGCGTACGAGCAGTACTTC. Its protein product is CASSRQEGAYEQYF.

This clonotype showed up just a few times. The chain employs TRBV20-1 and TRBJ1-2; tentatively, D is TRBD1 (6 bases). CDR3 length: 13 amino acids. V dropped 3 bases and J dropped 6 bases, with 14 bases sitting between them. The germline V gene has CDR1 DFQATT and CDR2 SNEGSKA (reference sequence). Here the CDR3 DNA reads TGCAGTGCTAGGGGTAACAGGGCAAATGGCTACACCTTC. Translated: CSARGNRANGYTF.

This clonotype was seen many times. The genes are TRBV12-3 or TRBV12-4 and TRBJ2-4, with D maybe TRBD1 (6 bases). V lost 3 bases and J lost 5, with 11 bases in between. CDR3 length: 14 amino acids. The CDR3 nucleotides are TGTGCCAGCAGTTTCATAGGGGGTCAAAACATTCAGTACTTC. Amino acids: CASSFIGGQNIQYF.

This clonotype came up many times. V and J are TRBV7-2 and TRBJ2-5; 12 bases match TRBD2. This CDR3 comprises 16 residues. In germline, CDR1 is SGHTA, CDR2 FQGNSA. With V trimmed by 5 bases and J by 5 bases, 9 bases remained unmatched. The DNA of the CDR3 is TGTGCCAGCAGCCAGGAAGGACTAGCGGGGTTTGAGACCCAGTACTTC. It codes for CASSQEGLAGFETQYF.

This clonotype was counted at least ten times. The chain carries TRBV4-1 and TRBJ2-7, with 8 nucleotides matching TRBD1. This CDR3 comprises 15 residues. The trim removed 0 bases at V and 7 bases at J, leaving 8 bases unmatched. Germline V gives CDR1 MGHRA, CDR2 YSYEKL. CDR3 protein: CASSQENGQGDEQYF. In DNA, the CDR3 is TGCGCCAGCAGCCAAGAAAATGGACAGGGTGATGAGCAGTACTTC.

This clonotype was detected many times. The chain employs TRBV7-6 and TRBJ1-1, with 7 positions matching TRBD1. Germline-derived CDR1 and CDR2 are SGHVS and FNYEAQ. V lost 2 bases and J lost 3; bases outside the gene matches: 12. CDR3 length equals 17 residues. The CDR3 loop is CASSLKDRGQPYTEAFF. The DNA of the CDR3 is TGTGCCAGCAGCTTAAAGGACCGGGGACAGCCTTACACTGAAGCTTTCTTT.

In its sample, this clonotype was seen many times. J is TRBJ2-1 and V is TRBV20-1; 14 bases are a match to TRBD2. V lost 3 bases and J lost 4; bases outside the gene matches: 2. Germline V gene sequence: CDR1 DFQATT, CDR2 SNEGSKA (reference sequence). This CDR3 region has 15 residues. CDR3 loop: CSASRLAGGYNEQFF. The CDR3 nucleotides are TGCAGTGCTAGTCGACTAGCGGGAGGGTACAATGAGCAGTTCTTC.

This clonotype was seen many times. The DNA of the CDR3 is TGTGCCAGCAGCTTATCTTCCTTGACAGGGTGGAGCACTGAAGCTTTCTTT. Protein sequence: CASSLSSLTGWSTEAFF. The rearrangement joins TRBV7-9 to TRBJ1-1, with 7 nucleotides matching TRBD1. Germline V lookup: CDR1 SEHNR, CDR2 FQNEAQ (reference sequence). The V gene end was trimmed by 2 bases and the J gene end by 4 bases; junction bases not matched to a gene: 13. This CDR3 spans 17 amino acids.